This TCR beta chain is from a study of technical replicates of blood from a few donors. Assay used: immunoSEQ multiplex PCR; TCRdb lists only in-frame clones, some missing. In the table there are roughly 70,000 clones, 85% to 95% of which are singletons. The V and J ends lost 2 bases and 7 bases, in that order; junction bases with no gene match: 7. Germline loops: CDR1 SGHAT, CDR2 FQNNGV. The CDR3 length is 15 residues. The sample holds one count of this clone. This sequence originates from a human donor in good health. Sequencing was carried out using T cells isolated from PBMCs. The rearrangement uses TRBV11-2 and TRBJ2-1; 8 bases are a match to TRBD1. CDR3 bases: TGTGCCAGCAGCTTAAGTGCAGGGGGCGGAAATGAGCAGTTCTTC. Translating it yields CASSLSAGGGNEQFF.